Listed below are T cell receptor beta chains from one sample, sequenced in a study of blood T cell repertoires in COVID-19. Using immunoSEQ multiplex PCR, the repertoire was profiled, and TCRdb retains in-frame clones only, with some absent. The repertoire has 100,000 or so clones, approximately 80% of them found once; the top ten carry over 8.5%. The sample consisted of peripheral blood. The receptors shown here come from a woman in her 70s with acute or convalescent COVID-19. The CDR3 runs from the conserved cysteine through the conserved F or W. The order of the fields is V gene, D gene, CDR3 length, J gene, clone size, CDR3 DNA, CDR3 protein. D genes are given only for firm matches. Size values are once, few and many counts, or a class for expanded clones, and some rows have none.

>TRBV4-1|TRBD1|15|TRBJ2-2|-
TGCGCCAGCAGTCTAGACAGGGTTAACACCGGGGAGCTGTTTTTT
CASSLDRVNTGELFF
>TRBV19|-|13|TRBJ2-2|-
TGTGCCAGCCCTAAGCAAAACACCGGGGAGCTGTTTTTT
CASPKQNTGELFF
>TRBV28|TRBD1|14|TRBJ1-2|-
TGTGCCAGCAGGACAGGGAGAATGGGCTATGGCTACACCTTC
CASRTGRMGYGYTF
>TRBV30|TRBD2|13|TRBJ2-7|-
TGTGCCTGGAGTGGGAGCGGGACCTACGAGCAGTACTTC
CAWSGSGTYEQYF
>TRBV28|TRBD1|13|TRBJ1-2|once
TGTGCCAGCAGTGGGACAGTTCCATATGGCTACACCTTC
CASSGTVPYGYTF
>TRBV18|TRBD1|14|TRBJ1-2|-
TGTGCCAGCTCACCGGCGGGACAGATCTATGGCTACACCTTC
CASSPAGQIYGYTF
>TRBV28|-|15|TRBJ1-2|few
TGTGCCAGCAGTGACCTTGGGCGGGCCGAATCGGGCTACACCTTC
CASSDLGRAESGYTF
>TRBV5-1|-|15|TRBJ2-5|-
TGCGCCAGCAGCCGGAGGCCGACGAACCAAGAGACCCAGTACTTC
CASSRRPTNQETQYF
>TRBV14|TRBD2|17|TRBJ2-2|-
TGTGCCAGCAGCCAAGTGGGACTAGCGGGACGAACCGGGGAGCTGTTTTTT
CASSQVGLAGRTGELFF
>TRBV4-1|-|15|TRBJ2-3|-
TGCGCCAGCAGCCAAACAGGGAGAAGCGCAGATACGCAGTATTTT
CASSQTGRSADTQYF
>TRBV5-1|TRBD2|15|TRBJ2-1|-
TGCGCCAGCAGCTCGACTAGCGGAGGCTACAATGAGCAGTTCTTC
CASSSTSGGYNEQFF
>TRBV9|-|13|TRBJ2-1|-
TGTGCCAGCAGCGGACTGTCGGACAATGAGCAGTTCTTC
CASSGLSDNEQFF
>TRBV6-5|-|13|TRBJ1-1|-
TGTGCCAGCAGTTACGGGAGGGACACTGAAGCTTTCTTT
CASSYGRDTEAFF
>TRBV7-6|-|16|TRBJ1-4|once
TGTGCCAGCAGCCCAGTGGGGAATAGGGGTAATGAAAAACTGTTTTTT
CASSPVGNRGNEKLFF
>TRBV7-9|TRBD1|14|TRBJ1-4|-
TGTGCCAGCAGCTTAGGCTCAGGGGGTGAAAAACTGTTTTTT
CASSLGSGGEKLFF
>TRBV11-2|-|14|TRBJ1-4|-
TGTGCCAGCAGCTTGGCAGGGGTGTGGGAAAAACTGTTTTTT
CASSLAGVWEKLFF
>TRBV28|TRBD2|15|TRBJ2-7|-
TGTGCCAGCAGTCTAAGCGGGGGCAGCTCCTACGAGCAGTACTTC
CASSLSGGSSYEQYF
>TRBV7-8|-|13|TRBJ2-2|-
TGTGCCAGCCGGTCCGGAGGGACCGGGGAGCTGTTTTTT
CASRSGGTGELFF
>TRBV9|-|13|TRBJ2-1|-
TGTGCCAGCAGCGTTTCATCGGAGAATGAGCAGTTCTTC
CASSVSSENEQFF
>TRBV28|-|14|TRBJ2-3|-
TGTGCCAGCAGTCAGGGGATCACGACAGATACGCAGTATTTT
CASSQGITTDTQYF
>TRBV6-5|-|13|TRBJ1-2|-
TGTGCCAGCACGCGGGGAGTACCCTATGGCTACACCTTC
CASTRGVPYGYTF
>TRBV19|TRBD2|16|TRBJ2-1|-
TGTGCCAGTATCAGACTAGCGGGGGGGCCGTCGGATGAGCAGTTCTTC
CASIRLAGGPSDEQFF
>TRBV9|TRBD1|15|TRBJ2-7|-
TGTGCCAGCAGCGCAACCGGGACAGGGGGCTACGAGCAGTACTTC
CASSATGTGGYEQYF
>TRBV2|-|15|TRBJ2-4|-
TGTGCCAGCGGGCGCGAGAGCCTAGCCAAAAACATTCAGTACTTC
CASGRESLAKNIQYF
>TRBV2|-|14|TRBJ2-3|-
TGTGCCAGCAGTGTAATAGAGAGCACAGATACGCAGTATTTT
CASSVIESTDTQYF
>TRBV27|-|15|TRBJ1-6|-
TGTGCCAGCAGTCTGGAGGATGGGGGGGAGTCACCCCTCCACTTT
CASSLEDGGESPLHF
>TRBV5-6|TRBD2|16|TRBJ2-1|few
TGTGCCAGCAGCTTTTATGGCGGGAGGAGGGACAATGAGCAGTTCTTC
CASSFYGGRRDNEQFF
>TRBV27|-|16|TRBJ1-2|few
TGTGCCAGCAGTCTATTGGGGGCAGGGGTGGACTATGGCTACACCTTC
CASSLLGAGVDYGYTF
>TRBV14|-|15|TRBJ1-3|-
TGTGCCAGCAGCCAAGATCGAGGATTCGGAAACACCATATATTTT
CASSQDRGFGNTIYF
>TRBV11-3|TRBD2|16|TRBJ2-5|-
TGTGCCAGCAGTCCCGTAGTAGCGGGACGTTATGAGACCCAGTACTTC
CASSPVVAGRYETQYF
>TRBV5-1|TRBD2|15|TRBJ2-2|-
TGCGCCAGCAGCTTGGATCGGGGGGACACCGGGGAGCTGTTTTTT
CASSLDRGDTGELFF
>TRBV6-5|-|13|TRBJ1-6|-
TGTGCCAGCAGTCCTCAAGGGGGTTCACCCCTCCACTTT
CASSPQGGSPLHF
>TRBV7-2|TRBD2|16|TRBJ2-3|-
TGTGCCAGCAGCCAGCGGTCTAGCGGGGCGGGAGATACGCAGTATTTT
CASSQRSSGAGDTQYF
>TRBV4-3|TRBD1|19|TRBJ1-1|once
TGCGCCAGCAGCCAGAGGCCGGGACAGGGGGTCATGGGAGGGGCCGAAGCTTTCTTT
CASSQRPGQGVMGGAEAFF
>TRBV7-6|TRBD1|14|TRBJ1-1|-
TGTGCCAGCAGCTACCCCGGGACAGGGACTGAAGCTTTCTTT
CASSYPGTGTEAFF
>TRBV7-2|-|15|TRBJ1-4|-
TGTGCCAGCAGCTCCCGCGCTGCCCGGGGTGAAAAACTGTTTTTT
CASSSRAARGEKLFF
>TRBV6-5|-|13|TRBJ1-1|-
TGTGCCACCTTCCGGGACACGGGCACTGAAGCTTTCTTT
CATFRDTGTEAFF
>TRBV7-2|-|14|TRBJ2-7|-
TGTGCCAGCAGCATATCCAGGGGTCTCTACGAGCAGTACTTC
CASSISRGLYEQYF
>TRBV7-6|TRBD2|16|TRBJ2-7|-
TGTGCCAGCAGCCTCCAGCCGGGACTAGCGGAATTCGAGCAGTACTTC
CASSLQPGLAEFEQYF
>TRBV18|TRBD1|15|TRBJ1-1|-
TGTGCCAGCTCTCGCTACCGGGACAGGAACACTGAAGCTTTCTTT
CASSRYRDRNTEAFF
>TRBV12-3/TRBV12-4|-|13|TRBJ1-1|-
TGTGCCAGCAGTTCGATAGTCAACACTGAAGCTTTCTTT
CASSSIVNTEAFF
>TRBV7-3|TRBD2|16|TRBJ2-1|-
TGTGCCAGCAATGAGTGGGAGGGAGGCTCCTACAATGAGCAGTTCTTC
CASNEWEGGSYNEQFF
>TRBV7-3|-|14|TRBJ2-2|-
TGTGCCAGCAGCCCCATTGGGCCGGACGGGGAGCTGTTTTTT
CASSPIGPDGELFF
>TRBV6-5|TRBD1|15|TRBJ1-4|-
TGTGCCAGCAGTTCGACAGGGGAACCCATGGAAAAACTGTTTTTT
CASSSTGEPMEKLFF
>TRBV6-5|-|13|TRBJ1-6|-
TGTGCCAGCAGTATAGCCTTTGGGTCACCCCTCCACTTT
CASSIAFGSPLHF
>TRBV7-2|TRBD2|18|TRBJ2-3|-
TGTGCCAGCAGCCCCAGACTAGCGGGAAGGACGGGCACAGATACGCAGTATTTT
CASSPRLAGRTGTDTQYF
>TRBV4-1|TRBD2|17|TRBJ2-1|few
TGCGCCAGCAGCCAGTTTCGGACTAGCGGGTCCTACAATGAGCAGTTCTTC
CASSQFRTSGSYNEQFF
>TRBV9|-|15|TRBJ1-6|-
TGTGCCAGCAGCCCCAGCGGGGGAAATAATTCACCCCTCCACTTT
CASSPSGGNNSPLHF
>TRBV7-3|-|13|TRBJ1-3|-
TGTGCCAGCAGCTTATCGGTAGGAAACACCATATATTTT
CASSLSVGNTIYF
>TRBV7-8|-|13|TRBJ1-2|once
TGTGCCAGCAGCTTAGGGCGGGCCTATGGCTACACCTTC
CASSLGRAYGYTF
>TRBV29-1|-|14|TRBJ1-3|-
TGCAGCGTTGGGTTGGGGAGGTCTGGAAACACCATATATTTT
CSVGLGRSGNTIYF
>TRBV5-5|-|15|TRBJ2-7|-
TGTGCCAGCAGCTTGGTGGCAGGGGAGCGCTACGAGCAGTACTTC
CASSLVAGERYEQYF
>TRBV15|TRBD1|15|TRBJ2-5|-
TGTGCCACCAGCACCCGAACAGGGGGCCTAGAGACCCAGTACTTC
CATSTRTGGLETQYF
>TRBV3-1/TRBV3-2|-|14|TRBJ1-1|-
TGTGCCAGCAGTCGATCCGACACGAACACTGAAGCTTTCTTT
CASSRSDTNTEAFF
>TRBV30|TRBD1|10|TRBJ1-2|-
TGTGCCCTGCGCAGGGGGGGCTACACCTTC
CALRRGGYTF